A single sample is the source of the 18 T cell receptor beta chains below, sequenced in a study of blood T cell repertoires in COVID-19. Produced via immunoSEQ multiplex PCR; TCRdb's table is partial and in-frame only. The sample carries 200,000 or so clones, about 84% recorded once. Sequences were obtained from peripheral blood. Receptor source: a woman in her 30s with acute or convalescent COVID-19.

The chain recombines TRBV6-2 or TRBV6-3 with TRBJ2-7; 7 bases line up with TRBD1. After removal of 6 bases from V and 0 bases from J, the junction contained 17 bases not matched to a gene. The CDR3 consists of 18 residues. Germline V gene sequence: CDR1 MNHEY, CDR2 SVGEGT. CDR3 bases: TGTGCCAGCAGCACGATCCCCCACGGACAGGTCCACTCCTACGAGCAGTACTTC. This translates into CASSTIPHGQVHSYEQYF.

This clone appeared once. The chain uses TRBV19 and TRBJ1-2, with D perhaps matching TRBD1 (5 bases). Germline loops: CDR1 LNHDA, CDR2 SQIVND (reference sequence). This CDR3 is built from 13 residues. The V and J ends lost 5 bases and 3 bases respectively, with 10 bases between them. CDR3 DNA: TGTGCCAGTAGTCAGACAGCTTACTATGGCTACACCTTC. The encoded protein is CASSQTAYYGYTF.

This clone was detected once. The rearrangement joins TRBV27 to TRBJ1-1; perhaps TRBD1 as D (6 bases). Trimming stripped 1 base from V and 1 base from J, with 13 bases between. This CDR3 has 16 amino acids. Germline assignment: CDR1 MNHEY and CDR2 SMNVEV (reference sequence). This CDR3 is CASSLFGTLKNTEAFF. The CDR3 DNA sequence: TGTGCCAGCAGTTTATTTGGGACACTCAAGAACACTGAAGCTTTCTTT.

V and J are TRBV5-4 and TRBJ1-3, with D tentatively TRBD1 (6 bases). The CDR3 totals 13 residues. V was pared by 2 bases and J by 3 bases, with 6 bases between. Per the germline V gene, CDR1 is SGHNT and CDR2 is YYREEE (reference sequence). The CDR3 bases are TGTGCCAGCAGCTTCAGGGGTGGAAACACCATATATTTT. Translating it yields CASSFRGGNTIYF.

The V gene is TRBV27, the J gene TRBJ2-7; tentatively, D is TRBD1 (6 bases). V lost 6 bases and J 0 bases, leaving 9 bases between the germline ends. The CDR3 length is 13 residues. The V gene's germline CDR1 is MNHEY and CDR2 SMNVEV (reference sequence). CDR3 loop: CASRKTGSYEQYF. In DNA form, the CDR3 reads TGTGCCAGCAGAAAGACAGGCTCCTACGAGCAGTACTTC.

CDR3 residues: CSASPWGRAFF. CDR3 nucleotides: TGCAGTGCAAGTCCCTGGGGGCGAGCTTTCTTT. The chain couples TRBV20-1 to TRBJ1-1, with a weak D call TRBD1 (6 bases). The CDR3 is made up of 11 amino acids. Germline V gene data show CDR1 as DFQATT and CDR2 as SNEGSKA (reference sequence). V lost 6 bases and J 10 bases, leaving 15 bases between the germline ends.

CDR3 region: CASSSGGGGHYTDTQYF. The CDR3 coding sequence is TGTGCCAGCAGTTCGGGAGGCGGGGGGCACTACACAGATACGCAGTATTTT. The chain has TRBV5-4 and TRBJ2-3; 8 bases line up with TRBD2. Per germline, CDR1 SGHNT and CDR2 YYREEE (reference sequence). CDR3 length: 17 residues. The V and J ends lost 5 bases and 2 bases, in that order; junction bases with no gene match: 13.

This rearrangement joins TRBV19 to TRBJ2-1, with 10 positions matching TRBD2. Germline CDR1 and CDR2: LNHDA and SQIVND (reference sequence). Trimming took 1 base from V and 12 from J; bases not matched to a gene: 12. This CDR3 spans 16 amino acids. CDR3 DNA: TGTGCCAGTAGTATAGTCCCGGGACTAGCGTCGGCGGGGCAGTTCTTC. Translation gives CASSIVPGLASAGQFF.

This clone was seen just once. The gene calls are TRBV7-2 and TRBJ2-5; 11 nucleotides align to TRBD2. V was pared by 7 bases and J by 6 bases, with 10 bases of the junction left unmatched. CDR1 and CDR2 from the germline V gene are SGHTA and FQGNSA. The CDR3 runs to 15 residues. The CDR3 coding sequence is TGTGCCAGCACCGTCTATAGCGGGGGGGATAAGACCCAGTACTTC. Residues: CASTVYSGGDKTQYF.

J is TRBJ1-1 and V is TRBV5-6; 7 nucleotides agree with TRBD1. The CDR3 has 13 residues. Germline V gives CDR1 SGHDT, CDR2 YYEEEE. J was trimmed by 6 bases and V by 4 bases; bases with no gene match: 6. CDR3 sequence reads: CASSLQGWSEAFF. In nucleotides, the CDR3 is TGTGCCAGCAGCCTACAGGGGTGGTCTGAAGCTTTCTTT.

This clone was picked up one time. CDR3 sequence reads: CASSSYTDTQYF. DNA for the CDR3: TGTGCCAGCAGTTCTTACACAGATACGCAGTATTTT. The chain recombines TRBV7-9 with TRBJ2-3; no reliable D call. Per germline, CDR1 SEHNR and CDR2 FQNEAQ (reference sequence). Between the trimmed V and J ends, which lost 6 bases and 2 bases, there was a span of 6 bases. This CDR3 is built from 12 residues.

The gene calls are TRBV3-1 (or the pseudogene TRBV3-2) and TRBJ1-4; 7 bases fit TRBD1. The CDR3 has 14 amino acids. Germline CDR1 is LGHDT and CDR2 is YNNKEL (reference sequence). J was trimmed by 8 bases and V by 4 bases; bases with no gene match: 7. CDR3 sequence reads: CASSPGQLKEKLFF. Written as DNA, the CDR3 is TGTGCCAGCAGCCCGGGACAGCTTAAGGAAAAACTGTTTTTT.

The chain carries TRBV3-1 (or the pseudogene TRBV3-2) and TRBJ2-1, with TRBD2 matching 8 bases. Germline V CDR1 and CDR2: LGHDT, YNNKEL (reference sequence). The CDR3 is 14 residues long. The V gene end was trimmed by 2 bases and the J gene end by 5 bases; junction bases not matched to a gene: 2. The chain's CDR3 is CASSQSGGNNEQFF. The CDR3 nucleotides read TGTGCCAGCAGCCAAAGCGGGGGTAACAATGAGCAGTTCTTC.

This chain connects TRBV6-4 to TRBJ2-1; 7 bases line up with TRBD1. The junction had 5 bases not matched to a gene; V was cut back by 5 bases and J by 4 bases. Looked up from germline, CDR1 is MRHNA and CDR2 is SNTAGT. This CDR3 has 14 amino acids. The CDR3 here is CASSSDREYNEQFF. The CDR3 nucleotides read TGTGCCAGCAGTAGTGACAGGGAGTACAATGAGCAGTTCTTC.

The gene calls are TRBV5-4 and TRBJ1-2, with a weak D call TRBD1 (5 bases). V was clipped by 4 bases and J by 0 bases, with 16 bases between them. The CDR3 loop spans 16 amino acids. The germline V gene encodes CDR1 SGHNT and CDR2 YYREEE (reference sequence). The CDR3: CASSPSGGIANYGYTF. The CDR3 DNA is TGTGCCAGCAGCCCCTCGGGGGGGATAGCTAACTATGGCTACACCTTC.

The V and J genes are TRBV6-4 and TRBJ2-2; D might be TRBD1 (5 bases). Germline V lookup: CDR1 MRHNA, CDR2 SNTAGT. CDR3 length: 15 amino acids. Trimming took 0 bases from V and 3 from J, leaving 8 bases between them. As DNA, the CDR3 is TGTGCCAGCAGTGACTCAGGGGCTGACACCGGGGAGCTGTTTTTT. Its protein is CASSDSGADTGELFF.

This chain uses TRBV11-3 with TRBJ1-1; no clear D gene. The CDR3 runs to 14 residues. V was clipped by 2 bases and J by 2 bases, with 9 bases between them. Germline V CDR1 and CDR2: SGHNT, YENEEA. CDR3 sequence: CASSLFGGNTEAFF. The CDR3 nucleotides are TGTGCCAGCAGCTTATTCGGCGGCAACACTGAAGCTTTCTTT.

The chain carries TRBV5-1 and TRBJ1-1; TRBD1 matches 10 bases. The germline CDR1 and CDR2 sequences are SGHRS and YFSETQ. The V and J ends lost 5 bases and 5 bases, in that order; junction bases with no gene match: 3. This CDR3 contains 13 residues. As DNA, the CDR3 is TGCGCCAGCAGTAGGACAGGGGGAACTGAAGCTTTCTTT. It yields the protein CASSRTGGTEAFF. Looking up the rest from reference TRBV5-1 and TRBJ1-1 gives the full variable domain: KAGVTQTPRYLIKTRGQQVTLSCSPISGHRSVSWYQQTPGQGLQFLFEYFSETQRNKGNFPGRFSGRQFSNSRSEMNVSTLELGDSALYLCASSRTGGTEAFFGQGTRLTVV.